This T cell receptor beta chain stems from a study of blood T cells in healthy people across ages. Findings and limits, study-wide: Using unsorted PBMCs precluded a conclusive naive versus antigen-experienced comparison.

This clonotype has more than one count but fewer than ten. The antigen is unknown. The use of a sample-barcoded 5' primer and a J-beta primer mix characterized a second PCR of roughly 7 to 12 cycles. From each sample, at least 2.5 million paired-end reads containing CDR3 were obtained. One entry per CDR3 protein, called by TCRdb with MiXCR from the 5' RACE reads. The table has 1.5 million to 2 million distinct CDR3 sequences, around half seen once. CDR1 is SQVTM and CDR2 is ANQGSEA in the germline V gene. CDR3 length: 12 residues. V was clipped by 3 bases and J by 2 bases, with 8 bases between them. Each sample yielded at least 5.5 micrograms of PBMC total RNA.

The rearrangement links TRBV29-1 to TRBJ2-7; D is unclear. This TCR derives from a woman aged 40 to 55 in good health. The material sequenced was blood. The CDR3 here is CSVEGETYEQYF. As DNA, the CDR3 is TGCAGCGTTGAGGGTGAGACCTACGAGCAGTACTTC.